This T cell receptor beta chain was observed in a study of quantifying T cell responses using KT2 cells. For the study at large: cDNA was made from DNase-treated RNA using alpha and beta constant primers. Estimated efficiency of the T4 ligation step was above 8.5% under optimum conditions.

A single-stranded UMI oligo with SP2 sequence was ligated to cDNA 3' ends. An equimolar mix of RC1.1 and RC1.2 primed the beta chain across TRBC1 and TRBC2. From the second PCR onward, TCR alpha and beta chains were processed separately. TCRdb recomputed calls from the UMI-ligation and nested PCR reads with MiXCR, one row per CDR3 protein. The data hold some 43,000 distinct CDR3 sequences, with about 18% observed a single time. KT2, a clone with a known TCR, was spiked into unfractionated PBMC. KT2 cells were mixed with fixed PBMC numbers at varying ratios. This clonotype was counted a few times. The CDR3 totals 14 residues. Trimming cost V 4 bases and J 5 bases, with 12 bases left between them. CDR1 is SGHRS and CDR2 is YFSETQ in the germline V gene.

The sequence came from a human donor. Sequenced material: PBMCs spiked with cells of the T cell clone KT2. The rearrangement joins TRBV5-1 to TRBJ1-4; a possible D gene is TRBD1 (6 bases). For the CDR3, the DNA is TGCGCCAGCAGCCCCGGGACACCGAATGAAAAACTGTTTTTT. This gives the protein CASSPGTPNEKLFF.